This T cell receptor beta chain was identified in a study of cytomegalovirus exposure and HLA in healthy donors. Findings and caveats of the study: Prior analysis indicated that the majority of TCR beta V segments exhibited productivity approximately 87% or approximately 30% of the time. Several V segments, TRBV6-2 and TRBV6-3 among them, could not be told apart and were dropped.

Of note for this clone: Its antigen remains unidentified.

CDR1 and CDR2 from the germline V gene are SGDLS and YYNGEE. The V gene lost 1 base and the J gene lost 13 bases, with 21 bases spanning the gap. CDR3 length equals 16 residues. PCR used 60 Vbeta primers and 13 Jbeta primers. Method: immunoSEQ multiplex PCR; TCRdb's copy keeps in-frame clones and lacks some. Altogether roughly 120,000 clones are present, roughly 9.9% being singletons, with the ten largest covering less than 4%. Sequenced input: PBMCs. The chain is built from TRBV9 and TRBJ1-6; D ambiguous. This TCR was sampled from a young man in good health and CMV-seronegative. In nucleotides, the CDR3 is TGTGCCAGCAGCGTACCTTCGGCCGCTCTAGGTCCCCCCCTCCACTTT. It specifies CASSVPSAALGPPLHF.